Listed here are 20 T cell receptor beta chains from one sample, sequenced in a study of identical twins. From the 5' RACE reads, TCRdb called clonotypes with MiXCR, one entry per CDR3 protein. Of around 200,000 distinct CDR3 sequences in the sample, about a tenth were seen once. Input material: memory (CD45RO+) T cells sorted from blood. The receptor set was obtained from a woman under 30 in good health.

This clonotype was recorded a few times. The V and J genes are TRBV20-1 and TRBJ2-2, with 7 bases matching TRBD1. The CDR3 contains 15 residues. V lost 7 bases and J lost 4; bases outside the gene matches: 12. The germline CDR1 and CDR2 sequences are DFQATT and SNEGSKA (reference sequence). CDR3 nucleotides: TGCAGTGTTATAGGCAGGGGGATGTTCACCGGGGAGCTGTTTTTT. Amino acid sequence: CSVIGRGMFTGELFF.

This clonotype was counted at least ten times. The V gene is TRBV12-3 or TRBV12-4, the J gene TRBJ2-3; 9 bases align to TRBD1. This CDR3 contains 14 residues. The V segment lost 6 bases and the J segment 4 bases; nucleotides outside the gene matches: 5. CDR3 sequence: CASRPGQGADTQYF. CDR3 bases: TGTGCCAGCAGGCCGGGACAGGGAGCAGATACGCAGTATTTT.

This chain joins TRBV6-1 and TRBJ2-7; D perhaps matches TRBD1 (6 bases). CDR1 MNHNS and CDR2 SASEGT come from the germline V gene. Trimming removed 5 bases from V and 7 bases from J, with 18 bases in between. The CDR3 has 14 amino acids. CDR3 bases: TGTGCCAGCAGTCTTACAGGGAAATTCGGAGAGCAGTACTTC. Protein: CASSLTGKFGEQYF.

The chain employs TRBV27 and TRBJ2-5; perhaps D is TRBD1 or TRBD2 (5 bases each). Trimming took off 8 bases at V and 5 bases at J, with 9 bases between the two ends. This CDR3 has 11 residues. The germline gives CDR1 MNHEY, CDR2 SMNVEV (reference sequence). Here the CDR3 reads CASGTRETQYF. DNA for the CDR3: TGTGCCAGCGGGACCCGGGAGACCCAGTACTTC.

This clonotype was counted a few times. V and J are TRBV27 and TRBJ1-6; D is undetermined. Trimming stripped 2 bases from V and 1 base from J, with 3 bases between. Germline V gives CDR1 MNHEY, CDR2 SMNVEV (reference sequence). The CDR3 runs to 14 residues. CDR3 in DNA: TGTGCCAGCAGTTTACTTTCCTATAATTCACCCCTCCACTTT. Protein product: CASSLLSYNSPLHF.

The rearrangement joins TRBV5-1 to TRBJ2-5; tentatively, D is TRBD1 (5 bases). The ends were cut back, 5 bases at V and 2 bases at J, with 22 bases in the middle. Germline V gene sequence: CDR1 SGHRS, CDR2 YFSETQ. The CDR3 has 17 amino acids. CDR3 sequence: CASRSHTNRMVQETQYF. In DNA, the CDR3 is TGCGCCAGCAGGTCTCATACCAACAGGATGGTACAAGAGACCCAGTACTTC.

V is TRBV5-1 and J is TRBJ2-1; no definite D call. CDR3 length equals 14 residues. The V gene lost 4 bases and the J gene lost 2 bases, with 10 bases spanning the gap. The germline V gene encodes CDR1 SGHRS and CDR2 YFSETQ. The CDR3 coding sequence is TGCGCCAGCAGCGCCGGACCGACCTACAATGAGCAGTTCTTC. Amino acids: CASSAGPTYNEQFF. Based on the CDR3 plus reference TRBV5-1 and TRBJ2-1, the full variable domain is KAGVTQTPRYLIKTRGQQVTLSCSPISGHRSVSWYQQTPGQGLQFLFEYFSETQRNKGNFPGRFSGRQFSNSRSEMNVSTLELGDSALYLCASSAGPTYNEQFFGPGTRLTVL.

This clonotype was recorded at least ten times. This chain connects TRBV9 to TRBJ2-5, with 11 bases that match TRBD2. With V trimmed by 2 bases and J by 4 bases, 1 base remained unmatched. This CDR3 region has 14 residues. Looked up from germline, CDR1 is SGDLS and CDR2 is YYNGEE. The CDR3 sequence: CASSVTSGRETQYF. In DNA, the CDR3 is TGTGCCAGCAGCGTCACTAGCGGGAGAGAGACCCAGTACTTC.

The V and J genes are TRBV12-3 or TRBV12-4 and TRBJ2-7, with TRBD2 matching over 10 bases. The trim removed 5 bases at V and 6 bases at J, leaving 7 bases unmatched. The CDR3 has 14 amino acids. The CDR3 nucleotides are TGTGCCAGCAGTCCCCGACTAGCGGGTCGCGAGCAGTACTTC. Protein product: CASSPRLAGREQYF.

The CDR3 nucleotides are TGTGCCAGCAGTTTAGGATCATCGACAGGGGCTTCCGGGGAGCTGTTTTTT. Its protein product is CASSLGSSTGASGELFF. This chain joins TRBV12-3 or TRBV12-4 and TRBJ2-2, with 8 bases fitting TRBD1. V gave up 1 base and J gave up 6 bases; unmatched junction bases: 10. The CDR3 has 17 amino acids.

This clonotype was picked up many times. V usage is TRBV7-2 and J usage is TRBJ2-7; D is ambiguous. CDR1 SGHTA and CDR2 FQGNSA come from the germline V gene. The CDR3 totals 12 residues. Trimming pared 2 bases from V and 6 bases from J, leaving 8 bases between. CDR3 DNA: TGTGCCAGCAGCTTACAGGTATCCGAGCAGTACTTC. It is translated as CASSLQVSEQYF.

The genes are TRBV5-6 and TRBJ2-7; D is unclear. The length of the CDR3 is 13 residues. Per germline, CDR1 SGHDT and CDR2 YYEEEE. V was shortened by 4 bases and J by 1 base, with 9 bases between the two germline ends. The CDR3 nucleotides read TGTGCCAGCAGCGTCCCCGCATCCTACGAGCAGTACTTC. Its translation is CASSVPASYEQYF.

This clonotype was seen more than once but under ten times. This rearrangement joins TRBV11-2 to TRBJ2-2; possible D gene TRBD2, 6 bases. Germline V gives CDR1 SGHAT, CDR2 FQNNGV. This CDR3 spans 15 amino acids. Trimming stripped 5 bases from V and 7 bases from J, with 17 bases between. The CDR3 is CASSISVGGVGELFF. The DNA of the CDR3 is TGTGCCAGCAGCATTTCAGTCGGAGGGGTCGGGGAGCTGTTTTTT.

This clonotype was observed a few times. The chain has TRBV4-1 and TRBJ2-2; 10 positions agree with TRBD1. The CDR3 runs to 16 residues. The germline V gene encodes CDR1 MGHRA and CDR2 YSYEKL. The J segment lost 5 bases and the V segment lost 1 base, leaving 4 bases of the junction unmatched. The CDR3, as DNA: TGCGCCAGCAGCCAAGTGGCGGGACAGGGGACCGGGGAGCTGTTTTTT. Translating gives CASSQVAGQGTGELFF.

This clonotype was counted a few times. The V and J genes are TRBV29-1 and TRBJ1-1; D call uncertain. Trimming took 7 bases from V and 3 from J, leaving 15 bases between them. Germline CDR1 is SQVTM and CDR2 is ANQGSEA. The CDR3 covers 13 residues. CDR3 sequence reads: CSGTRDGDTEAFF. CDR3 sequence (DNA): TGCAGCGGAACGAGGGATGGAGACACTGAAGCTTTCTTT.

This clonotype showed up many times. The V gene is TRBV2, the J gene TRBJ2-1; D perhaps matches TRBD2 (5 bases). This CDR3 spans 14 amino acids. Germline loops: CDR1 SNHLY, CDR2 FYNNEI. V was trimmed by 6 bases and J by 0 bases, leaving 9 bases between them. The CDR3 here is CASRAADSYNEQFF. The CDR3, as DNA: TGTGCCAGCAGAGCGGCAGACTCCTACAATGAGCAGTTCTTC.

This clonotype was picked up a small number of times. The chain carries TRBV18 and TRBJ2-7, with 10 bases lining up with TRBD1. Germline trimming cut 3 bases from V and 3 bases from J; bases unmatched to any gene: 8. The length of the CDR3 is 16 residues. Germline V gives CDR1 KGHSH, CDR2 LQKENI. The CDR3 nucleotides read TGTGCCAGCTCACCTTCCCGGGACAGGGGTCGCTACGAGCAGTACTTC. This codes for CASSPSRDRGRYEQYF.

The table lists this clonotype with many counts. The V and J genes are TRBV5-1 and TRBJ2-3; 10 bases align to TRBD1. The V gene's germline CDR1 is SGHRS and CDR2 YFSETQ. The V and J ends lost 0 bases and 6 bases, in that order; junction bases with no gene match: 13. The length of the CDR3 is 18 residues. This CDR3 is CASSLAGTGTGAMDTQYF. CDR3 nucleotide sequence: TGCGCCAGCAGCTTGGCCGGAACCGGGACAGGGGCAATGGATACGCAGTATTTT.

This clonotype has a single count. The chain recombines TRBV5-4 with TRBJ2-5; possibly TRBD1 for D (6 bases). This CDR3 comprises 15 residues. Deletions cut 3 bases from V and 5 bases from J, with 17 bases between. Germline V gives CDR1 SGHNT, CDR2 YYREEE (reference sequence). This chain's CDR3 is CASSSRDTIFETQYF. In DNA form, the CDR3 reads TGTGCCAGCAGCTCCCGGGACACCATCTTCGAGACCCAGTACTTC.

Points on this clonotype: The junction departs from the called germline gene at one end, perhaps through a read error. The V gene is TRBV7-2, the J gene TRBJ2-1; D not resolved. The CDR3 is made up of 14 amino acids. Germline V gene lookup returns CDR1 SGHTA and CDR2 FQGNSA. CDR3 DNA sequence: TGTGCCAGAAGCTTAGGAACAGCCTACAATGAGCAGTTCTTC. Protein product: CARSLGTAYNEQFF.